The next 22 T cell receptor beta chains were all read from a single sample in a study of shared clonotypes between healthy human individuals. Clones were read by immunoSEQ multiplex PCR, and TCRdb kept only the in-frame ones, dropping some. The sample has about 1.5 million clones, 95% to 99% seen once. The sequenced material came from naive CD4+ T cells sorted from blood. This sample's subset: CD45RA+ positively selected. These receptor sequences come from a man aged 30 to 39 in good health.

This CDR3 is CASTRAMNTEAFF. CDR3 bases: TGCGCCAGCACGAGGGCCATGAACACTGAAGCTTTCTTT. The chain has TRBV10-2 and TRBJ1-1; D not certain. The ends were cut back, 7 bases at V and 0 bases at J, with 9 bases in the middle. Germline V gives CDR1 WSHSY, CDR2 SAAADI. The CDR3 sequence is 13 residues long.

CDR3 sequence: CASSTRSGPSTDTQYF. The CDR3 nucleotides are TGTGCCAGCAGCACCCGTAGCGGACCAAGCACAGATACGCAGTATTTT. The chain has TRBV11-2 and TRBJ2-3; D possibly corresponds to TRBD2 (6 bases). The CDR3 loop spans 16 amino acids. Trimming shortened V by 5 bases and J by 0 bases, and 15 bases separated the two germline ends. Germline loops: CDR1 SGHAT, CDR2 FQNNGV.

The gene calls are TRBV19 and TRBJ1-5; unclear D gene. Germline CDR1 and CDR2: LNHDA and SQIVND (reference sequence). The CDR3 covers 13 residues. V lost 3 bases to trimming and J lost 6 bases, with 9 bases between them. CDR3 nucleotides: TGTGCCAGTAGTATGGTTAGGGCTCAGCCCCAGCATTTT. Its protein is CASSMVRAQPQHF.

The J gene is TRBJ2-1, the V gene TRBV10-3; the match to TRBD2 covers 9 bases. The CDR3 runs to 17 residues. Germline loops: CDR1 ENHRY, CDR2 SYGVKD. With 4 bases clipped from V and 10 bases from J, the junction kept 17 bases outside the gene matches. The CDR3, as DNA: TGTGCCATCAGTGGCAGCGGCTCGGGCGGGAGGGCCGACGAGCAGTTCTTC. Its translation is CAISGSGSGGRADEQFF.

The chain carries TRBV5-1 and TRBJ2-7; TRBD1 might be the D (5 bases). In germline, CDR1 is SGHRS, CDR2 YFSETQ. The CDR3 has 13 residues. The V end lost 0 bases, the J end lost 4 bases, and 8 bases lay between the germline ends. DNA for the CDR3: TGCGCCAGCAGCTTGGGACAGAAATACGAGCAGTACTTC. This sequence encodes CASSLGQKYEQYF.

The rearrangement uses TRBV6-1 and TRBJ2-1, with TRBD1 matching 7 bases. V dropped 5 bases and J dropped 2; count of bases not matched to a gene: 6. CDR1 and CDR2 (germline): MNHNS, SASEGT. This CDR3 region has 15 residues. CDR3 loop: CASSIQTGTYNEQFF. The CDR3 DNA sequence: TGTGCCAGCAGTATCCAGACAGGGACCTACAATGAGCAGTTCTTC.

Of note for this clone: The germline gene is not matched at one end of the junction; a read error may be the cause. V is TRBV25-1 and J is TRBJ2-1; 9 bases are shared with TRBD2. CDR1 is MGHDK, CDR2 SYGVNS, per germline. There are 16 residues in the CDR3. CDR3: CANSERGGRAGNEQFF. CDR3 in DNA: TGTGCCAACAGTGAAAGGGGCGGGAGGGCCGGCAATGAGCAGTTCTTC.

The chain uses TRBV18 and TRBJ2-1; TRBD1 matches at 8 bases. The germline V gene encodes CDR1 KGHSH and CDR2 LQKENI. V lost 5 bases, J lost 8 bases, and 5 bases stayed unmatched. This CDR3 contains 13 residues. CDR3 nucleotide sequence: TGTGCCAGCTCAAAACAGGGGGTTCATGAGCAGTTCTTC. It yields the protein CASSKQGVHEQFF. Together with reference TRBV18 and TRBJ2-1, the CDR3 gives the full variable domain: NAGVMQNPRHLVRRRGQEARLRCSPMKGHSHVYWYRQLPEEGLKFMVYLQKENIIDESGMPKERFSAEFPKEGPSILRIQQVVRGDSAAYFCASSKQGVHEQFFGPGTRLTVL.

The chain carries TRBV29-1 and TRBJ1-2; unclear D gene. This CDR3 region has 11 residues. V lost 5 bases to trimming and J lost 12 bases, with 16 bases between them. Germline V gene lookup returns CDR1 SQVTM and CDR2 ANQGSEA. CDR3 in amino acids: CSVRIREGDTF. CDR3 bases: TGCAGCGTTCGCATCCGGGAGGGTGACACCTTC. Full variable domain (missing parts from reference TRBV29-1 and TRBJ1-2): SAVISQKPSRDICQRGTSLTIQCQVDSQVTMMFWYRQQPGQSLTLIATANQGSEATYESGFVIDKFPISRPNLTFSTLTVSNMSPEDSSIYLCSVRIREGDTFGSGTRLTVV.

The J gene is TRBJ1-1, the V gene TRBV9; TRBD1 agrees at 7 bases. Germline CDR1 and CDR2: SGDLS and YYNGEE. The CDR3 runs 15 residues. Germline trimming cut 4 bases from V and 4 bases from J; bases unmatched to any gene: 10. The CDR3, as DNA: TGTGCCAGCAGCTCTCACAGGGGACTCGGCACTGAAGCTTTCTTT. It translates to CASSSHRGLGTEAFF. The full variable domain, in which reference TRBV9 and TRBJ1-1 provide the parts outside the CDR3, is DSGVTQTPKHLITATGQRVTLRCSPRSGDLSVYWYQQSLDQGLQFLIQYYNGEERAKGNILERFSAQQFPDLHSELNLSSLELGDSALYFCASSSHRGLGTEAFFGQGTRLTVV.

The chain is built from TRBV6-5 and TRBJ1-2; TRBD1 aligns across 7 bases. The germline V gene encodes CDR1 MNHEY and CDR2 SVGAGI. V lost 6 bases, J lost 10 bases, and 11 bases stayed unmatched. The CDR3 runs to 13 residues. The CDR3 DNA sequence: TGTGCCAGCAGCAGCGACAGGGTCCTCCACTACACCTTC. Translating gives CASSSDRVLHYTF.

The V and J genes are TRBV25-1 and TRBJ2-1; 7 positions agree with TRBD2. The CDR3 extends over 15 amino acids. Germline values: CDR1 MGHDK, CDR2 SYGVNS. V lost 4 bases, J lost 5 bases, and 8 bases stayed unmatched. In DNA form, the CDR3 reads TGTGCCAGCAGTGTGCTAGCGGCGGTGGACAATGAGCAGTTCTTC. Protein: CASSVLAAVDNEQFF.

V is TRBV5-1 and J is TRBJ1-1; no clear D. Germline V gene sequence: CDR1 SGHRS, CDR2 YFSETQ. V was clipped by 1 base and J by 1 base, with 11 bases between them. The CDR3 loop spans 15 amino acids. CDR3 amino acids: CASSLRIMGNTEAFF. CDR3 in DNA: TGCGCCAGCAGCTTGAGGATTATGGGGAACACTGAAGCTTTCTTT.

The chain links TRBV5-1 to TRBJ2-2; weak D call: TRBD1 (6 bases). The V gene lost 2 bases and the J gene lost 2 bases, with 13 bases spanning the gap. Germline CDR1 SGHRS, CDR2 YFSETQ. This CDR3 spans 16 amino acids. CDR3 sequence: CASSFTRTVNTGELFF. The CDR3 nucleotides read TGCGCCAGCAGCTTTACGAGGACAGTTAACACCGGGGAGCTGTTTTTT.

The chain joins TRBV28 to TRBJ1-5, with D possibly matching TRBD1 (5 bases). The germline gives CDR1 MDHEN, CDR2 SYDVKM. The length of the CDR3 is 14 residues. V shed 5 bases and J shed 9 bases, with 17 bases lying between them. CDR3 nucleotide sequence: TGTGCCAGCAGTCCTCCGGGGCTTGCGGGGCCCCAGCATTTT. Translation gives CASSPPGLAGPQHF. The full variable domain, with the rest looked up from reference TRBV28 and TRBJ1-5, is DVKVTQSSRYLVKRTGEKVFLECVQDMDHENMFWYRQDPGLGLRLIYFSYDVKMKEKGDIPEGYSVSREKKERFSLILESASTNQTSMYLCASSPPGLAGPQHFGDGTRLSIL.

This chain joins TRBV28 and TRBJ2-3; no reliable D call. CDR3 length: 14 residues. V was pared by 1 base and J by 2 bases, with 7 bases between. CDR1 MDHEN and CDR2 SYDVKM come from the germline V gene. CDR3 residues: CASSLSPDTDTQYF. DNA of the CDR3: TGTGCCAGCAGTTTATCACCAGACACAGATACGCAGTATTTT.

The J gene is TRBJ2-7, the V gene TRBV19; 8 nucleotides line up with TRBD2. The germline CDR1 and CDR2 sequences are LNHDA and SQIVND (reference sequence). This CDR3 contains 17 residues. The J segment lost 0 bases and the V segment lost 2 bases, leaving 9 bases of the junction unmatched. CDR3 loop: CASSILSGRMGSYEQYF. The DNA for the CDR3 is TGTGCCAGTAGTATATTAAGCGGGAGAATGGGCTCCTACGAGCAGTACTTC.

The chain is built from TRBV29-1 and TRBJ2-6; D not resolved. CDR3 length: 13 residues. V was trimmed by 6 bases and J by 2 bases, leaving 8 bases between them. The germline gives CDR1 SQVTM, CDR2 ANQGSEA. In nucleotides, the CDR3 is TGCAGCGTGAGGAACCCTGGGGCCAACGTCCTGACTTTC. It is translated as CSVRNPGANVLTF.

This rearrangement joins TRBV28 to TRBJ2-7; D remains unclear. This CDR3 is 13 amino acids long. V lost 2 bases and J 4 bases, leaving 9 bases between the germline ends. Germline loops: CDR1 MDHEN, CDR2 SYDVKM. CDR3 bases: TGTGCCAGCAGTTTAATGGCACCATACGAGCAGTACTTC. Translating it yields CASSLMAPYEQYF.

This chain joins TRBV30 and TRBJ1-4; D gene ambiguous. The CDR3 totals 15 residues. V was clipped by 0 bases and J by 3 bases, with 11 bases between them. Germline V CDR1 and CDR2: GTSNPN, SVGIG (reference sequence). CDR3 protein: CAWSVGSVSNEKLFF. The CDR3 region has the DNA TGTGCCTGGAGTGTAGGGTCAGTCTCTAATGAAAAACTGTTTTTT.

V usage is TRBV11-2 and J usage is TRBJ2-1; weak D call: TRBD1 (5 bases). Trimming removed 9 bases at V and 3 bases at J, with 24 bases between. Germline V CDR1 and CDR2: SGHAT, FQNNGV. The CDR3 has 17 residues. The CDR3 region is CARDSVRPRSIYNEQFF. DNA for the CDR3: TGTGCCAGAGACAGTGTTCGACCCCGTTCGATCTACAATGAGCAGTTCTTC.

V usage is TRBV19 and J usage is TRBJ2-7, with TRBD2 identical over 13 bases. The CDR3 consists of 15 residues. The germline gives CDR1 LNHDA, CDR2 SQIVND (reference sequence). The V gene end was trimmed by 4 bases and the J gene end by 6 bases; junction bases not matched to a gene: 6. CDR3 amino acids: CASSTGLAGVSEQYF. DNA for the CDR3: TGTGCCAGTAGTACAGGACTAGCGGGAGTTTCCGAGCAGTACTTC. The full variable domain, its missing parts supplied by reference TRBV19 and TRBJ2-7, is DGGITQSPKYLFRKEGQNVTLSCEQNLNHDAMYWYRQDPGQGLRLIYYSQIVNDFQKGDIAEGYSVSREKKESFPLTVTSAQKNPTAFYLCASSTGLAGVSEQYFGPGTRLTVT.